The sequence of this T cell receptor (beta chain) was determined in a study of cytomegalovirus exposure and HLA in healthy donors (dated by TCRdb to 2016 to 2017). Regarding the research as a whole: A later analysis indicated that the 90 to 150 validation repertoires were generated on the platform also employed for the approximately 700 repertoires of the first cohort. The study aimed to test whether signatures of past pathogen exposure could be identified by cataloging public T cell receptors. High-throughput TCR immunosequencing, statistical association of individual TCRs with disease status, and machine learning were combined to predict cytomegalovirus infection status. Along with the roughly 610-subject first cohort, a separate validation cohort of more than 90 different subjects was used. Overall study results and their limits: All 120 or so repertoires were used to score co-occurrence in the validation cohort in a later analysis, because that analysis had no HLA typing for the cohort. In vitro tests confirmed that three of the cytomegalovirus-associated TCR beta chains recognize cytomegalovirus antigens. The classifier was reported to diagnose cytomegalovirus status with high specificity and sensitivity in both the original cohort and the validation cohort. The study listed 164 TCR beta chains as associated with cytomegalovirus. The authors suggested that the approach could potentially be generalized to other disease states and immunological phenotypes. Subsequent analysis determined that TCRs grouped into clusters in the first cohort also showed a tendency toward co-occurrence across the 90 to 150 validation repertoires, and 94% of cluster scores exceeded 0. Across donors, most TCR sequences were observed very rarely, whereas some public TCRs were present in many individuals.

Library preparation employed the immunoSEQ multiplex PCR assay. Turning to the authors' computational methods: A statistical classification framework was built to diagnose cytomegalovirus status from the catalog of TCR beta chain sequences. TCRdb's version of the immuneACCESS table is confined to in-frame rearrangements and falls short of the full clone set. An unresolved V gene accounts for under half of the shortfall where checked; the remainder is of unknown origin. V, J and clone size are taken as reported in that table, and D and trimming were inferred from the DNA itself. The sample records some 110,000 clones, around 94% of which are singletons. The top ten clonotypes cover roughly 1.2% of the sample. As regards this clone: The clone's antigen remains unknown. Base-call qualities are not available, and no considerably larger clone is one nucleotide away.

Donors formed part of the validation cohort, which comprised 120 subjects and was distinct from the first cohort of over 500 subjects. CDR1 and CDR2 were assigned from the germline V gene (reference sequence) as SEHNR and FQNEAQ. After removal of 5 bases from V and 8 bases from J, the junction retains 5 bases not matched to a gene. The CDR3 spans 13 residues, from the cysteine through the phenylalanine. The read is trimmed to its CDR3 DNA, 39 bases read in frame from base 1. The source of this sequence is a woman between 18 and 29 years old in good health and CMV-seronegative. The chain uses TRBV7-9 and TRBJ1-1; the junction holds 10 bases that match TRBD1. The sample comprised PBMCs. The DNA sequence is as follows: TGTGCCAGCAGCCCGGACAGGGGGAAAGAAGCTTTCTTT. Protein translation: CASSPDRGKEAFF.